This is a list of T cell receptor beta chains from one sample in a study of post-analysis software for immune sequencing data. TCRdb used MiXCR to reprocess the PCR reads, holding one entry per CDR3 protein. The sample comprises over 150,000 distinct CDR3 sequences, over 25% of which are singletons, and about 1.6% rests with the top ten. Sequencing input: blood. All receptors come from a girl aged 10 to 17 with multiple sclerosis. CDR3s include the opening cysteine and the closing phenylalanine or tryptophan. Fields, in order: J gene, V gene, CDR3 protein.

j_gene: TRBJ2-1
v_gene: TRBV10-3
CDR3aa: CAISGTGTSVNEQFF

j_gene: TRBJ2-5
v_gene: TRBV3-1
CDR3aa: CASSQALTSGRTTETQYF

j_gene: TRBJ1-5
v_gene: TRBV5-1
CDR3aa: CASSPGQPTTGQPQHF

j_gene: TRBJ2-1
v_gene: TRBV10-3
CDR3aa: CAISESIDADEQFF

j_gene: TRBJ2-7
v_gene: TRBV27
CDR3aa: CASSPSGRPYEQYF

j_gene: TRBJ2-1
v_gene: TRBV5-1
CDR3aa: CASSLREGCNEQFF

j_gene: TRBJ2-7
v_gene: TRBV5-1
CDR3aa: CASSLFSGGGYEQYF

j_gene: TRBJ2-2
v_gene: TRBV12-3/TRBV12-4
CDR3aa: CASSLGLAGGRKANTGELFF

j_gene: TRBJ2-7
v_gene: TRBV5-6
CDR3aa: CASSFLDRESNEQYF

j_gene: TRBJ2-3
v_gene: TRBV5-1
CDR3aa: CASSTILAGGTDTQYF

j_gene: TRBJ2-3
v_gene: TRBV15
CDR3aa: CATSRSYSGTSGRDTQYF

j_gene: TRBJ1-4
v_gene: TRBV28
CDR3aa: CASSPVSGRGEKLFF

j_gene: TRBJ2-7
v_gene: TRBV12-3/TRBV12-4
CDR3aa: CASSSPPGMEQYF

j_gene: TRBJ2-5
v_gene: TRBV12-5
CDR3aa: CASGLPEGWETQYF

j_gene: TRBJ2-3
v_gene: TRBV4-1
CDR3aa: CASSQVDEGGGTDTQYF

j_gene: TRBJ2-7
v_gene: TRBV12-3/TRBV12-4
CDR3aa: CASSFSRLAGYEQYF

j_gene: TRBJ2-1
v_gene: TRBV4-1
CDR3aa: CASSQGDRGRGYEQFF

j_gene: TRBJ2-1
v_gene: TRBV20-1
CDR3aa: CSARGPLAGPNNEQFF

j_gene: TRBJ2-7
v_gene: TRBV11-2
CDR3aa: CASSDLTGTVILEQYF

j_gene: TRBJ1-5
v_gene: TRBV6-5
CDR3aa: CASSPTGQTFNQPQHF

j_gene: TRBJ1-1
v_gene: TRBV7-9
CDR3aa: CASSPVGTHLTEAFF

j_gene: TRBJ2-1
v_gene: TRBV6-2/TRBV6-3
CDR3aa: CASSPQSGYYNEQFF

j_gene: TRBJ2-7
v_gene: TRBV5-1
CDR3aa: CASSLPDRTGAIHSYEQYF

j_gene: TRBJ2-5
v_gene: TRBV7-9
CDR3aa: CASGLQGTQYF

j_gene: TRBJ1-1
v_gene: TRBV12-3/TRBV12-4
CDR3aa: CASSSYTTEAFF

j_gene: TRBJ1-2
v_gene: TRBV10-3
CDR3aa: CAIGTDNYGYTF

j_gene: TRBJ2-1
v_gene: TRBV10-3
CDR3aa: CAISETSGPAYNEQFF

j_gene: TRBJ1-5
v_gene: TRBV5-1
CDR3aa: CASSLGGQVQQPQHF

j_gene: TRBJ2-7
v_gene: TRBV20-1
CDR3aa: CSASGRGVENEQYF

j_gene: TRBJ1-1
v_gene: TRBV28
CDR3aa: CASSLPAGPRDTEAFF

j_gene: TRBJ2-7
v_gene: TRBV6-6
CDR3aa: CASSQDRYEQYF

j_gene: TRBJ1-2
v_gene: TRBV7-9
CDR3aa: CASSLSTGALRYGYTF

j_gene: TRBJ2-5
v_gene: TRBV15
CDR3aa: CATSRDSAGKETQYF

j_gene: TRBJ2-1
v_gene: TRBV7-3
CDR3aa: CASSSQGSRGGREQFF

j_gene: TRBJ2-2
v_gene: TRBV6-6
CDR3aa: CASSYEPTGELFF

j_gene: TRBJ2-1
v_gene: TRBV20-1
CDR3aa: CSARTRDISYNEQFF

j_gene: TRBJ1-2
v_gene: TRBV9
CDR3aa: CASSDGQRIYGYTF

j_gene: TRBJ2-7
v_gene: TRBV5-1
CDR3aa: CASSWTPGQGSYEQYF

j_gene: TRBJ1-1
v_gene: TRBV7-8
CDR3aa: CASSIQGAVTEAFF

j_gene: TRBJ2-7
v_gene: TRBV7-2
CDR3aa: CASSLTSGGPYEQYF

j_gene: TRBJ2-7
v_gene: TRBV4-1
CDR3aa: CASSQQLAGGDEQYF

j_gene: TRBJ2-5
v_gene: TRBV4-1
CDR3aa: CASSQRERGQETQYF

j_gene: TRBJ2-3
v_gene: TRBV7-9
CDR3aa: CASSLNSGGDTQYF

j_gene: TRBJ2-7
v_gene: TRBV5-1
CDR3aa: CASSWGGAGSVYEQYF

j_gene: TRBJ2-2
v_gene: TRBV4-1
CDR3aa: CASMERLAGNTGELFF

j_gene: TRBJ1-3
v_gene: TRBV25-1
CDR3aa: CASSEVGVSGNTIYF

j_gene: TRBJ1-5
v_gene: TRBV3-1
CDR3aa: CASSLRSNQPQHF

j_gene: TRBJ1-4
v_gene: TRBV27
CDR3aa: CASSSTGTGYGDEKLFF

j_gene: TRBJ1-1
v_gene: TRBV29-1
CDR3aa: CSVDAGSDTEAFF

j_gene: TRBJ1-2
v_gene: TRBV6-6
CDR3aa: CASSDPSGTGGFGYTF

j_gene: TRBJ2-7
v_gene: TRBV29-1
CDR3aa: CSVVGPSATPELYEQYF

j_gene: TRBJ2-7
v_gene: TRBV10-3
CDR3aa: CAISEPGASGCYEQYF